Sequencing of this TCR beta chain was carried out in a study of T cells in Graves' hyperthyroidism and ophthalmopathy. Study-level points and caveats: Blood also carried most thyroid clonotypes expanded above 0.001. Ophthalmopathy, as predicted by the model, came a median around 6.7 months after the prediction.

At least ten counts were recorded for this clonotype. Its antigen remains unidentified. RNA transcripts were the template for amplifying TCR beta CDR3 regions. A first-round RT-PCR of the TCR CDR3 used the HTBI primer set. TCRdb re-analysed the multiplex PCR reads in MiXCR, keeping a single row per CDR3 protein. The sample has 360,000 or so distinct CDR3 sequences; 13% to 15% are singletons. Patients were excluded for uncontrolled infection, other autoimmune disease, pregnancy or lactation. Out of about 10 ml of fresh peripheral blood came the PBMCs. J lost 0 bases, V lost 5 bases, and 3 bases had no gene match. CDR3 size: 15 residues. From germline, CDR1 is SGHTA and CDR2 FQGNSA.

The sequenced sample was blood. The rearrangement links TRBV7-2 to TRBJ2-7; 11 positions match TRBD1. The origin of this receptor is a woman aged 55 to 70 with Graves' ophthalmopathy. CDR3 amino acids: CASSRGTGGSYEQYF. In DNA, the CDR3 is TGTGCCAGCAGCCGCGGGACAGGGGGCTCCTACGAGCAGTACTTC.